This passage covers 27 T cell receptor beta chains from one sample sequenced in a study of T-cell memory formation after mild COVID-19. In TCRdb, the 5' RACE reads were re-called with MiXCR into one record per CDR3 protein. The sample contains about 250,000 distinct CDR3 sequences, around 17% of which appear only once. Material for sequencing was PBMCs or a T cell subset sorted from them (not recorded which). The receptors derive from a man between 18 and 35 years old who had mild COVID-19 (a few samples of this study predate the infection). Cell type and time point are not known.

This clonotype appeared a few times. This chain joins TRBV20-1 and TRBJ2-3; 8 bases align to TRBD1. The trim removed 1 base at V and 7 bases at J, leaving 4 bases unmatched. CDR1 is DFQATT, CDR2 SNEGSKA, per germline (reference sequence). The CDR3 extends over 13 amino acids. DNA of the CDR3: TGCAGTGCTAGAGGGACAGGGTCGAATACGCAGTATTTT. Translated: CSARGTGSNTQYF.

This clonotype was counted at least ten times. The chain couples TRBV28 to TRBJ2-3, with D possibly matching TRBD1 (5 bases). The V end lost 6 bases, the J end lost 6 bases, and 16 bases lay between the germline ends. Per germline, CDR1 MDHEN and CDR2 SYDVKM. This CDR3 comprises 14 residues. In DNA, the CDR3 is TGTGCCAGCAGCATGGCTTCAGGGTTCGATACGCAGTATTTT. It codes for CASSMASGFDTQYF.

This rearrangement joins TRBV6-6 to TRBJ2-1; either TRBD1 or TRBD2 may supply D (5 bases each). V shed 10 bases and J shed 8 bases, with 21 bases lying between them. CDR1 and CDR2 from the germline V gene are MNHNY and SVGAGI (reference sequence). This CDR3 is 14 amino acids long. The CDR3 DNA reads as TGTGCCACCACCACCCCACCGGGGCTCCATGAGCAGTTCTTC. It translates to CATTTPPGLHEQFF.

This clonotype was counted at least ten times. The V gene is TRBV20-1, the J gene TRBJ2-1, with unresolved D. The CDR3 has 11 amino acids. CDR1 is DFQATT, CDR2 SNEGSKA, per germline (reference sequence). Trimming left V 4 bases short and J 4 bases short, with 5 bases between. CDR3 loop: CSATGYNEQFF. The CDR3, as DNA: TGCAGTGCTACTGGGTACAATGAGCAGTTCTTC.

The chain employs TRBV6-2 or TRBV6-3 and TRBJ1-1, with no clear D. Germline CDR1 reads MNHEY; CDR2 reads SVGEGT. The CDR3 contains 12 residues. V gave up 7 bases and J gave up 6 bases, with 12 bases separating them. This CDR3 is CASIGLLSEAFF. CDR3 DNA: TGTGCCAGCATTGGACTGCTCTCTGAAGCTTTCTTT.

This clonotype was seen more than once but under ten times. V usage is TRBV7-8 and J usage is TRBJ2-2; TRBD2 matches 11 bases. Germline CDR1 is SGHVS and CDR2 is FQNEAQ. The CDR3 runs 16 residues. V shed 6 bases, J shed 1 base, and the junction held 4 bases outside the gene matches. This CDR3 reads CASRAGLAGNTGELFF. Here the CDR3 DNA reads TGTGCCAGCAGGGCAGGACTAGCGGGGAACACCGGGGAGCTGTTTTTT.

This clonotype was found many times. This sequence joins TRBV5-1 and TRBJ2-3, with D possibly called TRBD1 or TRBD2 (5 bases each). CDR1 and CDR2 from the germline V gene are SGHRS and YFSETQ. CDR3 length equals 13 residues. V lost 3 bases and J 3 bases, leaving 8 bases between the germline ends. CDR3 in DNA: TGCGCCAGCAGCTCCGAGGGGACAGATACGCAGTATTTT. This translates into CASSSEGTDTQYF.

The chain employs TRBV4-3 and TRBJ2-3; a possible D gene is TRBD1 (6 bases). CDR1 and CDR2 from the germline V gene are LGHNA and YSLEER. The CDR3 contains 13 residues. V shed 5 bases and J shed 3 bases, with 9 bases lying between them. The CDR3 sequence: CASSSDSTDTQYF. In DNA form, the CDR3 reads TGCGCCAGCAGCTCGGACAGTACAGATACGCAGTATTTT.

The chain is built from TRBV10-3 and TRBJ2-1, with TRBD2 matching over 12 bases. The germline gives CDR1 ENHRY, CDR2 SYGVKD. V lost 2 bases and J lost 7; bases outside the gene matches: 6. The CDR3 extends over 16 amino acids. The chain's CDR3 is CAISEPASGGGNEQFF. DNA of the CDR3: TGTGCCATCAGTGAGCCGGCTAGCGGGGGGGGAAATGAGCAGTTCTTC.

The chain combines TRBV5-1 with TRBJ1-2; D is unclear. The CDR3 extends over 15 amino acids. Germline values: CDR1 SGHRS, CDR2 YFSETQ. Trimming took off 0 bases at V and 3 bases at J, with 12 bases between the two ends. CDR3 sequence: CASSLGAILYYGYTF. CDR3 nucleotides: TGCGCCAGCAGCTTGGGGGCCATATTATACTATGGCTACACCTTC.

This clonotype appeared a few times. The chain combines TRBV18 with TRBJ2-7; 7 bases map to TRBD1. The J segment lost 3 bases and the V segment lost 4 bases, leaving 6 bases of the junction unmatched. The germline V gene encodes CDR1 KGHSH and CDR2 LQKENI. This CDR3 has 14 residues. CDR3 in DNA: TGTGCCAGCTCACTTAACCAGGGGGACTACGAGCAGTACGTC. It translates to CASSLNQGDYEQYV.

The rearrangement links TRBV12-3 or TRBV12-4 to TRBJ1-5; D ambiguous. V lost 6 bases and J lost 8, with 14 bases in between. This CDR3 region has 13 residues. The CDR3 protein is CASSAREGEPQHF. CDR3 DNA: TGTGCCAGCAGCGCTCGAGAGGGTGAGCCCCAGCATTTT.

Many counts were recorded for this clonotype. CDR3 in amino acids: CASSLKVQPDTQYF. The CDR3 bases are TGTGCCAGCAGCTTAAAGGTCCAGCCAGATACGCAGTATTTT. The rearrangement uses TRBV7-3 and TRBJ2-3; D call uncertain. The CDR3 contains 14 residues. Per the germline V gene, CDR1 is SGHTA and CDR2 is FQGTGA. Trimming removed 1 base at V and 4 bases at J, with 9 bases between.

This chain connects TRBV20-1 to TRBJ1-1; D may be TRBD1 (5 bases). This CDR3 has 11 amino acids. Germline V gene sequence: CDR1 DFQATT, CDR2 SNEGSKA (reference sequence). Trimming left V 0 bases short and J 7 bases short, with 6 bases between. The CDR3 sequence is CSARDDSEAFF. CDR3 DNA sequence: TGCAGTGCTAGAGATGACAGTGAAGCTTTCTTT.

The chain couples TRBV5-3 to TRBJ1-1; D is ambiguous. TRBV5-3 belongs to the ORF category, with a function that is uncertain. CDR3 length equals 15 residues. V was trimmed by 0 bases and J by 0 bases, leaving 9 bases between them. CDR3 residues: CARSLVVNMNTEAFF. As DNA, the CDR3 is TGTGCCAGAAGCTTGGTGGTGAACATGAACACTGAAGCTTTCTTT.

CDR3 amino acids: CAWSPRLDQPQHF. The CDR3 coding sequence is TGTGCCTGGAGTCCGCGCCTCGACCAGCCCCAGCATTTT. The chain joins TRBV30 to TRBJ1-5; no definite D call. The CDR3 loop spans 13 amino acids. Germline CDR1 reads GTSNPN; CDR2 reads SVGIG (reference sequence). V lost 2 bases and J 7 bases, leaving 12 bases between the germline ends.

J is TRBJ2-1 and V is TRBV2; a possible D gene is TRBD1 (5 bases). The CDR3 is 12 amino acids. Germline values: CDR1 SNHLY, CDR2 FYNNEI. V lost 6 bases to trimming and J lost 7 bases, with 10 bases between them. The DNA of the CDR3 is TGTGCCAGCAGGTACCCAGGGAATGAGCAGTTCTTC. Protein: CASRYPGNEQFF.

Many counts were recorded for this clonotype. The chain carries TRBV3-1 and TRBJ2-1; perhaps D is TRBD1 or TRBD2 (5 bases each). CDR1 and CDR2 from the germline V gene are LGHDT and YNNKEL (reference sequence). This CDR3 is built from 15 residues. The V and J ends lost 4 bases and 9 bases respectively, with 19 bases between them. DNA for the CDR3: TGTGCCAGCAGCCTACGGGACGCCAGCGGTTCTGAGCAGTTCTTC. Translating it yields CASSLRDASGSEQFF.

This clonotype was observed at least ten times. The chain couples TRBV9 to TRBJ2-3; 10 nucleotides align to TRBD2. CDR1 is SGDLS, CDR2 YYNGEE, per germline. The CDR3 has 17 residues. V was clipped by 3 bases and J by 2 bases; unmatched bases: 9. CDR3 amino acids: CASSAGVGLAFTDTQYF. CDR3 nucleotides: TGTGCCAGCAGCGCCGGCGTGGGACTAGCGTTCACAGATACGCAGTATTTT.

This clonotype showed up many times. The rearrangement joins TRBV13 to TRBJ1-1; weak D call: TRBD1 (5 bases). There are 10 residues in the CDR3. CDR1 and CDR2 (germline): PRHDT, FYEKMQ (reference sequence). V was pared by 3 bases and J by 11 bases, with 7 bases between. CDR3 amino acids: CASSLGDAFF. The CDR3 DNA sequence: TGTGCCAGCAGCTTGGGGGATGCTTTCTTT. The variable domain in full, completed from reference TRBV13 and TRBJ1-1, reads AAGVIQSPRHLIKEKRETATLKCYPIPRHDTVYWYQQGPGQDPQFLISFYEKMQSDKGSIPDRFSAQQFSDYHSELNMSSLELGDSALYFCASSLGDAFFGQGTRLTVV.

The genes are TRBV6-2 or TRBV6-3 and TRBJ1-2; no reliable D call. The V end lost 0 bases, the J end lost 0 bases, and 14 bases lay between the germline ends. This CDR3 spans 17 amino acids. Per germline, CDR1 MNHEY and CDR2 SVGEGT. CDR3 coding DNA: TGTGCCAGCAGTTACTCTCCACGGTACTTGGCTAACTATGGCTACACCTTC. This gives the protein CASSYSPRYLANYGYTF.

The sample holds many counts of this clonotype. This chain connects TRBV7-2 to TRBJ2-3, with D tentatively TRBD1 or TRBD2 (5 bases each). V lost 0 bases to trimming and J lost 4 bases, with 8 bases between them. The CDR3 loop spans 14 amino acids. Germline CDR1 SGHTA, CDR2 FQGNSA. CDR3 sequence (DNA): TGTGCCAGCAGCTTAGCGTTGGGGGCAGATACGCAGTATTTT. It is translated as CASSLALGADTQYF.

This clonotype has ten or more counts. V usage is TRBV5-1 and J usage is TRBJ1-4; 9 positions agree with TRBD1. The length of the CDR3 is 15 residues. V trimming: 4 bases; J trimming: 0 bases; junction bases outside the gene matches: 1. The germline gives CDR1 SGHRS, CDR2 YFSETQ. CDR3 coding DNA: TGCGCCAGCAGCCGACAGGGGGCAACTAATGAAAAACTGTTTTTT. Its protein product is CASSRQGATNEKLFF.

This clonotype turned up a few times. CDR3 protein: CASSKDRHYEQYF. CDR3 in DNA: TGTGCCAGCAGTAAAGACAGACACTACGAGCAGTACTTC. This chain links TRBV28 with TRBJ2-7, with D possibly TRBD1 on 5 matching bases. V was clipped by 5 bases and J by 3 bases, with 11 bases between them. The V gene's germline CDR1 is MDHEN and CDR2 SYDVKM. The length of the CDR3 is 13 residues.

This clonotype was observed many times. The rearrangement links TRBV12-3 or TRBV12-4 to TRBJ2-5, with a tentative D call TRBD2 (5 bases). Trimming cost V 6 bases and J 5 bases, with 16 bases left between them. This CDR3 is built from 14 residues. DNA for the CDR3: TGTGCCAGCAGCCGCCTCGGACTCCGCGAGACCCAGTACTTC. The encoded protein is CASSRLGLRETQYF.

This clonotype was found a few times. V and J are TRBV5-1 and TRBJ2-7; weak D call: TRBD2 (5 bases). Germline V gives CDR1 SGHRS, CDR2 YFSETQ. The V gene lost 2 bases and the J gene lost 7 bases, with 25 bases spanning the gap. The CDR3 contains 17 residues. For the CDR3, the DNA is TGCGCCAGCAGCTTTGGCCAGAGGCAGCCATGGAGGATTGAGCAGTACTTC. This encodes CASSFGQRQPWRIEQYF.

This chain connects TRBV3-1 to TRBJ2-5, with D perhaps TRBD2 (5 bases). This CDR3 region has 14 residues. Trimming removed 4 bases at V and 5 bases at J, with 14 bases between. Germline V gene lookup returns CDR1 LGHDT and CDR2 YNNKEL (reference sequence). The CDR3 nucleotides are TGTGCCAGCAGCCCCTCCGGCGGGCTGGAGACCCAGTACTTC. This codes for CASSPSGGLETQYF.